This T cell receptor beta chain was found in a study of human T cells and chemical hapten exposure. At the level of the study: Patients were mainly female, each with alopecia areata, totalis or universalis.

As to time point: patch test 3, about 24 weeks after DPC sensitization. Treatment: therapeutic diphenylcyclopropenone sensitization with weekly scalp DPC. Unfractionated whole blood yielded total RNA. The ends were cut back, 1 base at V and 4 bases at J, with 13 bases in the middle. Per the germline V gene, CDR1 is SGHTA and CDR2 is FQGNSA. This CDR3 has 15 amino acids. TCRdb independently ran MiXCR on the RACE reads; one entry per CDR3 protein. Among about 84,000 distinct CDR3 sequences listed, less than 14% were seen once. The receptor was isolated from a woman aged 45-60 years with alopecia areata. Some clones in this sample may be carry-over from other donors' samples. Sequenced here: whole blood, sampled in connection with sensitization to the hapten diphenylcyclopropenone (DPC). The V gene is TRBV7-2, the J gene TRBJ1-2, with D hard to call. The CDR3 bases are TGTGCCAGCAGCTTAGATGTTAGGAATCTCTATGGCTACACCTTC. Translated: CASSLDVRNLYGYTF.